These 28 T cell receptor beta chains share one sample of origin, sequenced in a study of T cell repertoires in cytomegalovirus infection. One entry per CDR3 protein, called by TCRdb with MiXCR from the reads. The sample yields roughly 630,000 distinct CDR3 sequences, 24% seen once. The sample was CD8+ T cells from PBMCs. The receptors were gathered from a human donor in good health (CMV status not recorded). Some clones in this sample may be carry-over from other donors' samples.

This clonotype was detected ten times or more. The V call is TRBV18, the J call TRBJ2-5, with D unresolved. CDR3 size: 12 residues. The germline gives CDR1 KGHSH, CDR2 LQKENI. The V and J ends lost 8 bases and 4 bases respectively, with 11 bases between them. CDR3 nucleotides: TGTGCCAGCAGCCCCCCCGGAGAGACCCAGTACTTC. Translating it yields CASSPPGETQYF.

Ten or more counts support this clonotype. J is TRBJ2-2 and V is TRBV28; D not resolved. V lost 4 bases and J 3 bases, leaving 15 bases between the germline ends. Looked up from germline, CDR1 is MDHEN and CDR2 is SYDVKM. This CDR3 has 16 amino acids. The CDR3 DNA follows: TGTGCCAGCAGTTACAAACTCCCGACGGACACCGGGGAGCTGTTTTTT. Encoded protein: CASSYKLPTDTGELFF.

This chain connects TRBV7-8 to TRBJ2-7; no reliable D call. The CDR3 contains 13 residues. The germline gives CDR1 SGHVS, CDR2 FQNEAQ. The ends were cut back, 5 bases at V and 3 bases at J, with 11 bases in the middle. CDR3: CASSPQPIYEQYF. The CDR3 region has the DNA TGTGCCAGCAGCCCCCAACCCATCTACGAGCAGTACTTC.

This clonotype was picked up many times. The chain recombines TRBV7-8 with TRBJ2-3, with TRBD2 matching 9 bases. Germline trimming cut 1 base from V and 7 bases from J; bases unmatched to any gene: 9. The germline gives CDR1 SGHVS, CDR2 FQNEAQ. This CDR3 spans 16 amino acids. The chain's CDR3 is CASSLEASGERNTQYF. The CDR3 bases are TGTGCCAGCAGCTTAGAGGCTAGCGGGGAAAGGAATACGCAGTATTTT. The variable domain in full, completed from reference TRBV7-8 and TRBJ2-3, reads GAGVSQSPRYKVAKRGQDVALRCDPISGHVSLFWYQQALGQGPEFLTYFQNEAQLDKSGLPSDRFFAERPEGSVSTLKIQRTQQEDSAVYLCASSLEASGERNTQYFGPGTRLTVL.

This clonotype was observed many times. This rearrangement joins TRBV7-2 to TRBJ1-5; D remains ambiguous. This CDR3 is 16 amino acids long. The germline CDR1 and CDR2 sequences are SGHTA and FQGNSA. Trimming left V 1 base short and J 4 bases short, with 14 bases between. This chain's CDR3 is CASSLDGPRGNQPQHF. The CDR3 DNA reads as TGTGCCAGCAGCTTAGACGGTCCTCGGGGTAATCAGCCCCAGCATTTT.

V gene TRBV27 combines with J gene TRBJ2-2; D is undetermined. This CDR3 has 14 amino acids. Germline V lookup: CDR1 MNHEY, CDR2 SMNVEV (reference sequence). Trimming took 3 bases from V and 4 from J, leaving 9 bases between them. CDR3 bases: TGTGCCAGCAGTTTCAGGCACTCCACCGGGGAGCTGTTTTTT. It translates to CASSFRHSTGELFF.

This clonotype was detected only a few times. The chain carries TRBV20-1 and TRBJ2-5; D gene unclear. Germline V gene lookup returns CDR1 DFQATT and CDR2 SNEGSKA (reference sequence). This CDR3 has 13 amino acids. V dropped 7 bases and J dropped 0 bases, with 12 bases sitting between them. The CDR3 sequence: CSGRQPNQETQYF. The CDR3 region has the DNA TGCAGTGGTAGGCAACCAAACCAAGAGACCCAGTACTTC.

In its sample, this clonotype was seen many times. CDR3: CAPTQEGDTGELFF. Here the CDR3 DNA reads TGTGCCCCTACCCAGGAGGGGGATACCGGGGAGCTGTTTTTT. V is TRBV7-8 and J is TRBJ2-2; D tentatively fits TRBD1 or TRBD2 (6 bases each). CDR1 is SGHVS, CDR2 FQNEAQ, per germline. This CDR3 region has 14 residues. V gave up 11 bases and J gave up 5 bases, with 18 bases separating them.

The chain recombines TRBV13 with TRBJ2-1; the match to TRBD1 covers 10 bases. CDR3 length: 17 residues. Losses at the gene ends were 5 bases for V and 9 bases for J; bases not matched to a gene: 16. Germline V gene data show CDR1 as PRHDT and CDR2 as FYEKMQ (reference sequence). The CDR3 sequence is CASSPSGTGAPRFEQFF. The CDR3 nucleotides read TGTGCCAGCAGCCCTAGTGGGACAGGGGCCCCTCGCTTTGAGCAGTTCTTC.

This clonotype showed up many times. The chain couples TRBV4-3 to TRBJ2-7; 13 nucleotides agree with TRBD2. The CDR3 runs to 15 residues. Germline V CDR1 and CDR2: LGHNA, YSLEER. The V and J ends lost 4 bases and 5 bases, in that order; junction bases with no gene match: 5. This CDR3 reads CASSPGLAGAHEQYV. The CDR3 DNA reads as TGCGCCAGCAGCCCAGGACTAGCGGGGGCCCACGAGCAGTACGTC.

In this sample, this clonotype turned up a few times. This rearrangement joins TRBV29-1 to TRBJ1-4, with D possibly TRBD1 on 5 matching bases. V was shortened by 4 bases and J by 5 bases, with 11 bases between the two germline ends. The CDR3 is 13 amino acids. The germline gives CDR1 SQVTM, CDR2 ANQGSEA. CDR3 nucleotide sequence: TGCAGCGTTGGAATGAGGGGAAATGAAAAACTGTTTTTT. Protein sequence: CSVGMRGNEKLFF.

The sample holds many counts of this clonotype. This chain joins TRBV6-5 and TRBJ1-4; D unclear. Between the trimmed V and J ends, which lost 2 bases and 0 bases, there was a span of 16 bases. The CDR3 is made up of 18 amino acids. The germline CDR1 and CDR2 sequences are MNHEY and SVGAGI. CDR3 sequence: CASSYEGNAGPTNEKLFF. The CDR3 DNA sequence: TGTGCCAGCAGTTACGAGGGTAATGCAGGACCAACTAATGAAAAACTGTTTTTT.

The rearrangement links TRBV14 to TRBJ1-1, with D unresolved. Germline V gives CDR1 SGHDN, CDR2 FVKESK. The V gene lost 6 bases and the J gene lost 1 base, with 15 bases spanning the gap. The CDR3 covers 15 residues. As DNA, the CDR3 is TGTGCCAGCAGTCAAACCCCCCGGAGGAACACTGAAGCTTTCTTT. Amino acids: CASSQTPRRNTEAFF. Together with reference TRBV14 and TRBJ1-1, the CDR3 gives the full variable domain: EAGVTQFPSHSVIEKGQTVTLRCDPISGHDNLYWYRRVMGKEIKFLLHFVKESKQDESGMPNNRFLAERTGGTYSTLKVQPAELEDSGVYFCASSQTPRRNTEAFFGQGTRLTVV.

This clonotype showed up many times. CDR3 sequence (DNA): TGTGCCAGCAGCCCCCTAACAGGGAGCCCCACCGGGGAGCTGTTTTTT. This codes for CASSPLTGSPTGELFF. The genes are TRBV28 and TRBJ2-2, with D possibly matching TRBD1 (6 bases). The CDR3 runs 16 residues. Germline CDR1 MDHEN, CDR2 SYDVKM. Trimming pared 6 bases from V and 4 bases from J, leaving 18 bases between.

This clonotype was observed a few times. At one end the junction does not follow the germline gene, possibly because of a read error. The chain joins TRBV7-6 to TRBJ1-1, with unresolved D. Germline V gives CDR1 SGHVS, CDR2 FNYEAQ. There are 13 residues in the CDR3. For the CDR3, the DNA is TGTGCTAGCAGCCGCCCCCCCAATACTGAAGCTTTCTTT. Translated: CASSRPPNTEAFF.

The table lists this clonotype with many counts. This chain connects TRBV7-6 to TRBJ2-1, with 8 bases lining up with TRBD2. The CDR3 runs 18 residues. V shed 5 bases, J shed 8 bases, and the junction held 20 bases outside the gene matches. Germline V lookup: CDR1 SGHVS, CDR2 FNYEAQ. Here the CDR3 DNA reads TGTGCCAGCAGCGTTGGCATCGGGGGGGGTGTACTAGTCCATGAGCAGTTCTTC. Its protein is CASSVGIGGGVLVHEQFF.

This clonotype turned up a few times. V usage is TRBV10-3 and J usage is TRBJ2-7; D not certain. The CDR3 sequence is 13 residues long. The V end was cut by 8 bases, the J end by 0 bases, with 11 bases between. Germline V gene sequence: CDR1 ENHRY, CDR2 SYGVKD. CDR3 in amino acids: CAILDRNSYEQYF. The CDR3 DNA sequence: TGTGCCATCTTAGACCGAAACTCCTACGAGCAGTACTTC.

This clonotype showed up just a few times. Here the CDR3 DNA reads TGTGCCAGTAGTACAGAAGGAGCGGGGGAATACTTTTCCTACAATGAGCAGTTCTTC. Its translation is CASSTEGAGEYFSYNEQFF. The chain recombines TRBV19 with TRBJ2-1, with 8 bases that match TRBD2. The CDR3 spans 19 residues. Germline CDR1 reads LNHDA; CDR2 reads SQIVND (reference sequence). Trimming took 4 bases from V and 1 from J; bases not matched to a gene: 15.

Turning to this clonotype: With a much larger clone just one base away, this may be a read error. The rearrangement uses TRBV7-2 and TRBJ2-5; 7 nucleotides agree with TRBD2. V shed 4 bases and J 1 base; nucleotides not matched to a gene: 9. CDR3 length: 16 amino acids. The germline V gene encodes CDR1 SGHTA and CDR2 FQGNSA. CDR3: CASSSHNGGSQETQYF. The CDR3 nucleotides read TGTGCCAGCAGCTCGCATAACGGGGGGTCCCAAGAGACCCAGTACTTC.

This clonotype has more than one count but fewer than ten. V and J are TRBV10-3 and TRBJ1-2; D is ambiguous. This CDR3 has 13 residues. Trimming took 7 bases from V and 6 from J, leaving 15 bases between them. In germline, CDR1 is ENHRY, CDR2 SYGVKD. CDR3 DNA sequence: TGTGCCATCACCGGTGGGCTCACCGATGGCTACACCTTC. This codes for CAITGGLTDGYTF.

This clonotype was picked up many times. V is TRBV6-2 or TRBV6-3 and J is TRBJ2-7; D remains ambiguous. The V end lost 2 bases, the J end lost 6 bases, and 11 bases lay between the germline ends. Germline V lookup: CDR1 MNHEY, CDR2 SVGEGT. The CDR3 extends over 13 amino acids. DNA for the CDR3: TGTGCCAGCAGTTACGAGGTAGCAACCGAGCAGTACGTC. Translated: CASSYEVATEQYV.

This clonotype was found many times. V usage is TRBV7-8 and J usage is TRBJ1-5; D uncertain. V gave up 5 bases and J gave up 6 bases, with 11 bases separating them. Germline V gives CDR1 SGHVS, CDR2 FQNEAQ. CDR3 size: 13 residues. The DNA for the CDR3 is TGTGCCAGCAGCCCGATATCGGTTCAGCCCCAGCATTTT. This codes for CASSPISVQPQHF. Variable domain in full (rest from reference TRBV7-8 and TRBJ1-5): GAGVSQSPRYKVAKRGQDVALRCDPISGHVSLFWYQQALGQGPEFLTYFQNEAQLDKSGLPSDRFFAERPEGSVSTLKIQRTQQEDSAVYLCASSPISVQPQHFGDGTRLSIL.

On this clonotype: A much larger clone sits a single nucleotide away, making a read error possible. J is TRBJ2-2 and V is TRBV5-6; weak D call: TRBD1 (6 bases). CDR1 SGHDT and CDR2 YYEEEE come from the germline V gene. This CDR3 region has 14 residues. CDR3 sequence (DNA): TGTGCCGGCAGCTTCGGACAGTACACCGGGGAGCTGTTTTTT. This sequence encodes CAGSFGQYTGELFF.

This chain uses TRBV7-9 with TRBJ2-7, with unresolved D. The CDR3 loop spans 13 amino acids. Germline loops: CDR1 SEHNR, CDR2 FQNEAQ (reference sequence). V lost 4 bases, J lost 1 base, and 8 bases lay in between. CDR3 region: CASSSPASYEQYF. CDR3 nucleotide sequence: TGTGCCAGCAGCTCCCCAGCTTCCTACGAGCAGTACTTC.

The chain has TRBV12-3 or TRBV12-4 and TRBJ2-1, with D hard to call. Trimming removed 7 bases from V and 4 bases from J, with 20 bases in between. This CDR3 has 16 residues. CDR3 amino acids: CASTLPRVYGYNEQFF. The DNA for the CDR3 is TGTGCCAGCACCCTCCCCCGGGTTTATGGATACAATGAGCAGTTCTTC.

This rearrangement joins TRBV29-1 to TRBJ2-4; TRBD2 agrees at 14 bases. The CDR3 length is 12 residues. In germline, CDR1 is SQVTM, CDR2 ANQGSEA. V trimming: 4 bases; J trimming: 14 bases; junction bases outside the gene matches: 4. The CDR3 region is CSVGTSGGPEYF. CDR3 bases: TGCAGCGTTGGGACTAGCGGGGGGCCGGAGTACTTC.

The V gene is TRBV20-1, the J gene TRBJ1-5; 8 bases line up with TRBD1. The V gene end was trimmed by 3 bases and the J gene end by 7 bases; junction bases not matched to a gene: 8. CDR3 size: 14 residues. Germline V CDR1 and CDR2: DFQATT, SNEGSKA (reference sequence). CDR3 nucleotides: TGCAGTGCTAGGGCTCAGGGGGCAGGGCAGCCCCAGCATTTT. Protein product: CSARAQGAGQPQHF.

The gene calls are TRBV7-9 and TRBJ2-1; D might be TRBD2 (6 bases). The CDR3 has 15 residues. Trimming left V 1 base short and J 5 bases short, with 12 bases between. The germline gives CDR1 SEHNR, CDR2 FQNEAQ (reference sequence). This CDR3 is CASSLDYQRDNEQFF. The CDR3 nucleotides are TGTGCCAGCAGCTTAGATTACCAGCGGGACAATGAGCAGTTCTTC.